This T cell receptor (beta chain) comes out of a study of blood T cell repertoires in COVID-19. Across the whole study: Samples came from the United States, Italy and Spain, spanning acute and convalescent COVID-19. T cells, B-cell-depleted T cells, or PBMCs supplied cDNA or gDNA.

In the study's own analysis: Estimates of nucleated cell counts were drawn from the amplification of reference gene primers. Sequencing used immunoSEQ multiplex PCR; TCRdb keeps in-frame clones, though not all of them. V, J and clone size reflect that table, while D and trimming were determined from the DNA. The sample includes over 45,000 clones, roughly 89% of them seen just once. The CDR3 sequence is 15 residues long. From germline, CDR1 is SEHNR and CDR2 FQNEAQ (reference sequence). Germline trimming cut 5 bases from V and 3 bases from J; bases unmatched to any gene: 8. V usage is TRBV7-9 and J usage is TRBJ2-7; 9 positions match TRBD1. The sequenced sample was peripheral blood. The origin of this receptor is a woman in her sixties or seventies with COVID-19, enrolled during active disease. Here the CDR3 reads CASSGTGTGLYEQYF. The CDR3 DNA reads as TGTGCCAGCAGCGGAACCGGGACAGGGCTCTACGAGCAGTACTTC.